A single sample is the source of the 27 T cell receptor beta chains below, sequenced in a study of identical twins. Each CDR3 protein is one row after TCRdb ran MiXCR on the 5' RACE reads. The repertoire consists of 420,000 or so distinct CDR3 sequences, with roughly 18% occurring once and the leading ten covering 12%. The sample consisted of naive T cells sorted from blood. The receptor source for this set is a man aged 50 to 59 in good health.

Points on this clonotype: The junction does not match germline at one end; this may be a read error. The rearrangement links TRBV20-1 to TRBJ1-4, with D possibly being TRBD1 (5 bases). Germline V CDR1 and CDR2: DFQATT, SNEGSKA (reference sequence). The CDR3 sequence is 13 residues long. Here the CDR3 reads CSARGVGGEKLFF. The CDR3 DNA follows: TGCAGTGCGAGAGGGGTCGGCGGGGAAAAACTGTTTTTT.

The rearrangement links TRBV20-1 to TRBJ1-1; D is unresolved. CDR1 is DFQATT, CDR2 SNEGSKA, per germline (reference sequence). Trimming shortened V by 2 bases and J by 3 bases, and 13 bases separated the two germline ends. The CDR3 has 14 residues. The CDR3 is CSARLGPSDTEAFF. CDR3 coding DNA: TGCAGTGCTAGACTCGGCCCGTCGGACACTGAAGCTTTCTTT.

This chain joins TRBV20-1 and TRBJ2-1, with D possibly matching TRBD1 (6 bases). Trimming cost V 1 base and J 8 bases, with 18 bases left between them. Germline V lookup: CDR1 DFQATT, CDR2 SNEGSKA (reference sequence). The CDR3 loop spans 15 amino acids. CDR3 residues: CSARGQVPKADEQFF. CDR3 bases: TGCAGTGCTAGAGGACAGGTGCCTAAGGCCGATGAGCAGTTCTTC.

This clonotype was recorded a few times. This rearrangement joins TRBV15 to TRBJ2-7; D unclear. The CDR3 sequence is 14 residues long. V lost 0 bases and J lost 0, with 6 bases in between. Germline CDR1 and CDR2: LNHNV and YYDKDF (reference sequence). CDR3 sequence (DNA): TGTGCCACCAGCAGAGATGCACGCTCCTACGAGCAGTACTTC. This encodes CATSRDARSYEQYF. The entire variable domain, with the rest obtained from reference TRBV15 and TRBJ2-7, is as follows: DAMVIQNPRYQVTQFGKPVTLSCSQTLNHNVMYWYQQKSSQAPKLLFHYYDKDFNNEADTPDNFQSRRPNTSFCFLDIRSPGLGDTAMYLCATSRDARSYEQYFGPGTRLTVT.

This clonotype was counted many times. The genes are TRBV12-3 or TRBV12-4 and TRBJ1-5; 9 bases agree with TRBD1. The V gene end was trimmed by 6 bases and the J gene end by 0 bases; junction bases not matched to a gene: 6. The CDR3 has 16 amino acids. CDR3 sequence (DNA): TGTGCCAGCAGCCGTGGGACAGGGATTAGCAATCAGCCCCAGCATTTT. It is translated as CASSRGTGISNQPQHF.

This clonotype was observed many times. J is TRBJ1-4 and V is TRBV19; 9 bases align to TRBD1. Unmatched junction bases numbered 8, after V lost 5 bases and J lost 7 bases. Germline loops: CDR1 LNHDA, CDR2 SQIVND (reference sequence). The CDR3 runs to 15 residues. The CDR3 coding sequence is TGTGCCAGTAGTGCTACAGGGGGCGCGAGTGAAAAACTGTTTTTT. It encodes CASSATGGASEKLFF.

This clonotype was recorded many times. The chain is built from TRBV4-2 and TRBJ2-3, with 10 bases matching TRBD1. Germline CDR1 reads LGHNA; CDR2 reads YNFKEQ. The CDR3 spans 16 residues. Trimming at V came to 2 bases and at J to 8 bases, leaving 10 bases not matched to a gene. The chain's CDR3 is CASSQITGTGVRTQYF. Written as DNA, the CDR3 is TGTGCCAGCAGCCAAATAACCGGGACAGGGGTTCGTACGCAGTATTTT.

This clonotype showed up just a few times. The J gene is TRBJ2-7, the V gene TRBV20-1, with unresolved D. V lost 2 bases, J lost 0 bases, and 11 bases lay in between. Germline CDR1 DFQATT, CDR2 SNEGSKA (reference sequence). The length of the CDR3 is 14 residues. The CDR3 sequence is CSARQVTDSYEQYF. For the CDR3, the DNA is TGCAGTGCTAGACAGGTTACGGACTCCTACGAGCAGTACTTC.

This clonotype was counted between two and nine times. The J gene is TRBJ2-5, the V gene TRBV5-1, with D perhaps TRBD1 or TRBD2 (5 bases each). This CDR3 is built from 15 residues. V was clipped by 2 bases and J by 0 bases, with 11 bases between them. CDR1 and CDR2 (germline): SGHRS, YFSETQ. CDR3 loop: CASSLLATDQETQYF. Here the CDR3 DNA reads TGCGCCAGCAGCTTATTAGCGACAGACCAAGAGACCCAGTACTTC.

V and J are TRBV7-9 and TRBJ2-7; D possibly matches TRBD1 or TRBD2 (7 bases each). Germline V gene data show CDR1 as SEHNR and CDR2 as FQNEAQ (reference sequence). CDR3 length: 15 amino acids. V gave up 4 bases and J gave up 7 bases, with 20 bases separating them. CDR3 coding DNA: TGTGCCAGCAGCTCCCTCCAGGGGGAGGGGGGTGAGCAGTACTTC. Protein: CASSSLQGEGGEQYF. Variable domain in full (rest from reference TRBV7-9 and TRBJ2-7): DTGVSQNPRHKITKRGQNVTFRCDPISEHNRLYWYRQTLGQGPEFLTYFQNEAQLEKSRLLSDRFSAERPKGSFSTLEIQRTEQGDSAMYLCASSSLQGEGGEQYFGPGTRLTVT.

This clonotype has ten or more counts. The V and J genes are TRBV6-5 and TRBJ1-1; D unresolved. This CDR3 spans 14 amino acids. Germline lookup yields CDR1 MNHEY and CDR2 SVGAGI. Trimming took 2 bases from V and 0 from J, leaving 7 bases between them. CDR3 in DNA: TGTGCCAGCAGTTACGACGGAATGAACACTGAAGCTTTCTTT. Protein product: CASSYDGMNTEAFF.

For this clonotype: This may come from a read error, since a much larger clone is one base off. This rearrangement joins TRBV6-2 or TRBV6-3 to TRBJ2-7; D perhaps matches TRBD2 (5 bases). CDR3 size: 14 residues. The germline V gene has CDR1 MNHEY and CDR2 SVGEGT. CDR3 bases: TGTCCCAGCAGCGATCGGGGTCCCTCCTACGAGCAGTACTTC. Encoded protein: CPSSDRGPSYEQYF.

The CDR3 DNA is TGCAGTGCTAGAGATCTGGGAGGGTTATCTGATTCACCCCTCCACTTT. Protein: CSARDLGGLSDSPLHF. The V gene is TRBV20-1, the J gene TRBJ1-6; D unclear. The CDR3 runs 16 residues. CDR1 is DFQATT and CDR2 is SNEGSKA in the germline V gene (reference sequence). V lost 0 bases, J lost 8 bases, and 17 bases lay in between.

At least ten counts were recorded for this clonotype. This rearrangement joins TRBV5-6 to TRBJ2-1; 11 bases are shared with TRBD2. CDR3 length: 16 amino acids. The J segment lost 7 bases and the V segment lost 4 bases, leaving 10 bases of the junction unmatched. In germline, CDR1 is SGHDT, CDR2 YYEEEE. The chain's CDR3 is CASSGVAGGPWNEQFF. The CDR3 nucleotides read TGTGCCAGCAGCGGCGTAGCGGGAGGGCCGTGGAATGAGCAGTTCTTC. The full variable domain, rest sourced from reference TRBV5-6 and TRBJ2-1, is DAGVTQSPTHLIKTRGQQVTLRCSPKSGHDTVSWYQQALGQGPQFIFQYYEEEERQRGNFPDRFSGHQFPNYSSELNVNALLLGDSALYLCASSGVAGGPWNEQFFGPGTRLTVL.

This clonotype was picked up a small number of times. In nucleotides, the CDR3 is TGTGCCATCAGTGTCAGACAGATACCGCTAACTGATGGCTACACCTTC. Protein sequence: CAISVRQIPLTDGYTF. The rearrangement links TRBV10-3 to TRBJ1-2; maybe TRBD1 (5 bases). The CDR3 is 16 residues long. Trimming cost V 4 bases and J 6 bases, with 21 bases left between them. The germline V gene encodes CDR1 ENHRY and CDR2 SYGVKD.

The sample holds many counts of this clonotype. This sequence joins TRBV10-3 and TRBJ2-2, with D possibly TRBD2 on 5 matching bases. Per the germline V gene, CDR1 is ENHRY and CDR2 is SYGVKD. There are 15 residues in the CDR3. V lost 7 bases and J lost 1, with 13 bases in between. CDR3 sequence: CAIKSGRENTGELFF. CDR3 coding DNA: TGTGCCATCAAATCCGGCCGGGAGAACACCGGGGAGCTGTTTTTT.

This clonotype was seen repeatedly, ten times or more. V is TRBV4-2 and J is TRBJ2-5; D is uncertain. V was cut by 0 bases and J by 5 bases, with 7 bases left in between. Germline lookup yields CDR1 LGHNA and CDR2 YNFKEQ. There are 13 residues in the CDR3. The DNA of the CDR3 is TGTGCCAGCAGCCAAGAGAGCCGGGAGACCCAGTACTTC. Amino acid sequence: CASSQESRETQYF.

A remark on this clonotype: This may arise from a read error, as a much more abundant clone is one base away. The chain recombines TRBV29-1 with TRBJ2-1; 13 bases match TRBD2. V trimming: 2 bases; J trimming: 6 bases; junction bases outside the gene matches: 4. This CDR3 region has 15 residues. Germline loops: CDR1 SQVTM, CDR2 ANQGSEA. DNA for the CDR3: TGCAGCGTTGAATACCGACTAGCGGGAGGCAATGAGCAGTTCTTC. It is translated as CSVEYRLAGGNEQFF.

The chain employs TRBV9 and TRBJ1-3, with D unclear. The CDR3 is 15 residues long. V was clipped by 4 bases and J by 1 base, with 12 bases between them. Germline CDR1 reads SGDLS; CDR2 reads YYNGEE. CDR3 nucleotide sequence: TGTGCCAGCAGCCCCCGCCGAGCGTCTGGAAACACCATATATTTT. It encodes CASSPRRASGNTIYF.

The rearrangement joins TRBV7-3 to TRBJ2-2; D uncertain. CDR1 is SGHTA and CDR2 is FQGTGA in the germline V gene. V dropped 2 bases and J dropped 0 bases, with 10 bases sitting between them. The CDR3 has 16 amino acids. CDR3 nucleotides: TGTGCCAGCAGCTTACTACCCAGAGCGAACACCGGGGAGCTGTTTTTT. It translates to CASSLLPRANTGELFF.

In its sample, this clonotype was seen many times. The rearrangement joins TRBV5-1 to TRBJ2-5; perhaps TRBD1 as D (5 bases). The CDR3 has 14 residues. Germline lookup yields CDR1 SGHRS and CDR2 YFSETQ. V lost 0 bases, J lost 5 bases, and 11 bases lay in between. CDR3: CASSLGTPRETQYF. CDR3 in DNA: TGCGCCAGCAGCTTGGGGACACCCCGGGAGACCCAGTACTTC.

The sample holds a few counts of this clonotype. CDR3 nucleotide sequence: TGTGCCAGCAGCCCCCTTCCAGGGGGAGCTTACGAGCAGTACTTC. Translating it yields CASSPLPGGAYEQYF. V is TRBV7-2 and J is TRBJ2-7; the match to TRBD1 covers 7 bases. The CDR3 runs to 15 residues. Germline assignment: CDR1 SGHTA and CDR2 FQGNSA. J was trimmed by 4 bases and V by 5 bases; bases with no gene match: 11.

The V gene is TRBV28, the J gene TRBJ2-7; no clear D. CDR1 and CDR2 from the germline V gene are MDHEN and SYDVKM. The CDR3 has 15 amino acids. V was clipped by 5 bases and J by 0 bases, with 14 bases between them. The CDR3 is CASSLLSEYSYEQYF. CDR3 coding DNA: TGTGCCAGCAGTCTCTTGTCTGAGTACTCCTACGAGCAGTACTTC.

This clonotype turned up a few times. The chain employs TRBV7-2 and TRBJ2-7; 8 nucleotides line up with TRBD2. Germline V gene data show CDR1 as SGHTA and CDR2 as FQGNSA. This CDR3 contains 17 residues. V lost 3 bases, J lost 6 bases, and 16 bases stayed unmatched. The CDR3 DNA is TGTGCCAGCAGCTTGGGACTGCCCGGGACTAGTAAGGGCGAGCAGTACTTC. This encodes CASSLGLPGTSKGEQYF.

This clonotype was detected only a few times. The chain employs TRBV5-1 and TRBJ1-1; unclear D gene. CDR3 length: 14 amino acids. Per germline, CDR1 SGHRS and CDR2 YFSETQ. Trimming stripped 0 bases from V and 1 base from J, with 7 bases between. CDR3 sequence reads: CASSLVIENTEAFF. CDR3 sequence (DNA): TGCGCCAGCAGCTTGGTCATTGAGAACACTGAAGCTTTCTTT. Full variable domain (missing parts from reference TRBV5-1 and TRBJ1-1): KAGVTQTPRYLIKTRGQQVTLSCSPISGHRSVSWYQQTPGQGLQFLFEYFSETQRNKGNFPGRFSGRQFSNSRSEMNVSTLELGDSALYLCASSLVIENTEAFFGQGTRLTVV.

In this sample, this clonotype turned up many times. The chain recombines TRBV25-1 with TRBJ1-1; 9 bases fit TRBD1. After removal of 2 bases from V and 0 bases from J, the junction contained 7 bases not matched to a gene. The CDR3 has 17 residues. Germline V gene lookup returns CDR1 MGHDK and CDR2 SYGVNS. CDR3 nucleotides: TGTGCCAGCAGTGAAATAGGACAGGGGTTATTGAACACTGAAGCTTTCTTT. This encodes CASSEIGQGLLNTEAFF.

This clonotype was counted a few times. This chain links TRBV6-5 with TRBJ2-3, with D possibly being TRBD1 (6 bases). The germline V gene has CDR1 MNHEY and CDR2 SVGAGI. V was clipped by 0 bases and J by 2 bases, with 9 bases between them. The CDR3 runs 15 residues. The CDR3 spells CASSYSGQITDTQYF. The CDR3 bases are TGTGCCAGCAGTTACTCCGGACAGATCACAGATACGCAGTATTTT.